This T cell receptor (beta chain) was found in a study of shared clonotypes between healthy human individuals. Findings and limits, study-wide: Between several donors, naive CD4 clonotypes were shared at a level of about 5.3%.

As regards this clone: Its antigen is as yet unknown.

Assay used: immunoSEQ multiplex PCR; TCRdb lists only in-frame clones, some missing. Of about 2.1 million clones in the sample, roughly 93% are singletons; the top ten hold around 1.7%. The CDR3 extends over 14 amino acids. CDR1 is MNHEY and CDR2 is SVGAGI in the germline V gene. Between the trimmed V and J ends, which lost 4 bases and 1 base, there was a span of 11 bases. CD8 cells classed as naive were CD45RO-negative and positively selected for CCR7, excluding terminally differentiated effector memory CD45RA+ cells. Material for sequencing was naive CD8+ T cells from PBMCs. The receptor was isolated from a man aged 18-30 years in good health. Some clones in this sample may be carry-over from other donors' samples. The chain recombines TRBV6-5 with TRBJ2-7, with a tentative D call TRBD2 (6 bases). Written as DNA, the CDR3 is TGTGCCAGCAGTTTGCGGGACGGATCCTACGAGCAGTACTTC. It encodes CASSLRDGSYEQYF.